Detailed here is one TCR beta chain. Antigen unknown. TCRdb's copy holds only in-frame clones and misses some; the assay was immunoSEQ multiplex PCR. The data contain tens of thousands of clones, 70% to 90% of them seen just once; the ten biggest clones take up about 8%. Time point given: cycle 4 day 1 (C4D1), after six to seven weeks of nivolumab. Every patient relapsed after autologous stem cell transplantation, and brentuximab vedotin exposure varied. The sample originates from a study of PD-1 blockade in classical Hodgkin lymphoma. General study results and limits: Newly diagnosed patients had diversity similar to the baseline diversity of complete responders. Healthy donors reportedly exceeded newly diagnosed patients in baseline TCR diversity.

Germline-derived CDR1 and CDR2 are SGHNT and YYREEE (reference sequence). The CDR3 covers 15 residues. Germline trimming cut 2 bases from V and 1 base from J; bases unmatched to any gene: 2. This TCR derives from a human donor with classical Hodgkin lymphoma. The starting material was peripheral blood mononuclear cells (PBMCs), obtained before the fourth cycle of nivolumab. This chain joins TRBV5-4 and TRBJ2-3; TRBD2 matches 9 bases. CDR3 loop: CASSFQRGGTDTQYF. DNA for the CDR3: TGTGCCAGCAGCTTTCAGCGGGGGGGCACAGATACGCAGTATTTT.